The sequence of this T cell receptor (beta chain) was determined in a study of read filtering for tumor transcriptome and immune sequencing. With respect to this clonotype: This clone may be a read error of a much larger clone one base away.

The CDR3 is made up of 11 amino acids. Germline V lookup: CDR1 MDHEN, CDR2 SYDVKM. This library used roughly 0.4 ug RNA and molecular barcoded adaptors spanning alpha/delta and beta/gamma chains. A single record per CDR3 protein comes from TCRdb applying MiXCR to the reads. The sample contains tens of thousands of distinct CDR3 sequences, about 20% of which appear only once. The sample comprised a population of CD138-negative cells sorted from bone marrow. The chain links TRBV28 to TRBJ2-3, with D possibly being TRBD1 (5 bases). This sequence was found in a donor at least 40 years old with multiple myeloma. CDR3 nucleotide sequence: TGTGCCAGCACCCAGACAGATGCGCAGTATTTT. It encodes CASTQTDAQYF.